These T cell receptor beta chains were read from a single sample in a study of T-cell reconstitution after alpha-beta-depleted transplantation in children. MiXCR, applied by TCRdb to the PCR reads, yields one record per CDR3 protein. The sample lists approximately 350,000 distinct CDR3 sequences, 9% to 12% occurring once. This specimen was PBMCs from the stem cell graft donor, taken from the stem cell graft. These receptors all come from a human donor who donated a stem cell graft to a child with acute lymphoblastic leukemia. Each CDR3 is given with its conserved first and last residue. The order of the fields is V gene, J gene, CDR3 protein.

V gene: TRBV20-1
J gene: TRBJ1-4
CDR3 protein: CSASRGSLGEKLFF

V gene: TRBV20-1
J gene: TRBJ2-1
CDR3 protein: CSTQRTGGYNEQFF

V gene: TRBV6-5
J gene: TRBJ1-1
CDR3 protein: CASSYSSGMNTEAFF

V gene: TRBV6-5
J gene: TRBJ2-2
CDR3 protein: CASSFAVTGELFF

V gene: TRBV7-2
J gene: TRBJ1-3
CDR3 protein: CASSPQSSGNTIYF

V gene: TRBV28
J gene: TRBJ2-3
CDR3 protein: CASSSLGGIGTDTQYF

V gene: TRBV12-3/TRBV12-4
J gene: TRBJ2-7
CDR3 protein: CASTLRQGPYGQYF

V gene: TRBV5-5
J gene: TRBJ1-1
CDR3 protein: CASRWVSNTEAFF

V gene: TRBV9
J gene: TRBJ2-4
CDR3 protein: CASSVEQGGIQYF

V gene: TRBV27
J gene: TRBJ2-7
CDR3 protein: CASSSTGTSPYEQYF

V gene: TRBV5-1
J gene: TRBJ2-1
CDR3 protein: CASSPGTSGEGYNEQFF

V gene: TRBV7-2
J gene: TRBJ2-4
CDR3 protein: CASSLGWGVNIQYF

V gene: TRBV7-9
J gene: TRBJ2-3
CDR3 protein: CASSFMEAGATDTQYF

V gene: TRBV7-2
J gene: TRBJ2-3
CDR3 protein: CASSLRLAVSTDTQYF

V gene: TRBV12-3/TRBV12-4
J gene: TRBJ1-1
CDR3 protein: CASSHARGEGLNTEAFF

V gene: TRBV5-1
J gene: TRBJ2-1
CDR3 protein: CASSVQGASYNEQFF

V gene: TRBV4-1
J gene: TRBJ1-5
CDR3 protein: CASSQEGRNQPQHF

V gene: TRBV11-2
J gene: TRBJ1-1
CDR3 protein: CASSLYSRVGNTEAFF

V gene: TRBV30
J gene: TRBJ2-1
CDR3 protein: CAWSVALPWTGGALLDNEQFF

V gene: TRBV7-8
J gene: TRBJ2-5
CDR3 protein: CASSLDPETQYF

V gene: TRBV5-1
J gene: TRBJ1-5
CDR3 protein: CASSLGDYSNQPQHF

V gene: TRBV7-2
J gene: TRBJ1-6
CDR3 protein: CASSLVPRSNSPLHF

V gene: TRBV7-9
J gene: TRBJ1-1
CDR3 protein: CASSLVRDEQAFF

V gene: TRBV20-1
J gene: TRBJ2-3
CDR3 protein: CSARYGTGGDTQYF

V gene: TRBV28
J gene: TRBJ1-6
CDR3 protein: CASSLLQGPSPLHF

V gene: TRBV4-3
J gene: TRBJ2-1
CDR3 protein: CASRRQDGGSYNEQFF

V gene: TRBV7-3
J gene: TRBJ2-6
CDR3 protein: CASSRNLDTVGANVLTF

V gene: TRBV7-9
J gene: TRBJ2-1
CDR3 protein: CASSLLFGLEGGGEQFF

V gene: TRBV19
J gene: TRBJ2-7
CDR3 protein: CASSGTAGGAYEQYF

V gene: TRBV7-2
J gene: TRBJ2-1
CDR3 protein: CASSSTGTTYNEQFF

V gene: TRBV2
J gene: TRBJ1-1
CDR3 protein: CASRGQTGLNTEAFF

V gene: TRBV27
J gene: TRBJ1-1
CDR3 protein: CASTVRWGSDTEAFF

V gene: TRBV27
J gene: TRBJ2-7
CDR3 protein: CASSFSSGLPYEQYF

V gene: TRBV7-9
J gene: TRBJ2-7
CDR3 protein: CASSLIAGQGSYEQYF

V gene: TRBV5-5
J gene: TRBJ2-3
CDR3 protein: CASSFWVGTDTQYF

V gene: TRBV15
J gene: TRBJ2-7
CDR3 protein: CATSRVVGSEQYF

V gene: TRBV11-2
J gene: TRBJ2-2
CDR3 protein: CASSFGRGANTGELFF